This TCR beta chain was captured by sequencing in a study of blood T cell repertoires in COVID-19. The CDR3 totals 16 residues. Sequenced by immunoSEQ multiplex PCR; TCRdb stores in-frame clones only, minus some. This sample yields 120,000 to 150,000 clones, of which roughly 80% are seen a single time; less than 50% belongs to the top ten. The V and J genes are TRBV7-5 and TRBJ2-7; the D segment call TRBD2 is taken from the table without a DNA check. TRBV7-5 has pseudogene status. Sequencing used peripheral blood. This TCR came from a human donor in a cohort sampled during active COVID-19. The CDR3 DNA reads as TGTGCCAGAAGCTCCCCCACCGGGGGGTTCTCCTACGAGCAGTACTTC. Amino acids: CARSSPTGGFSYEQYF.